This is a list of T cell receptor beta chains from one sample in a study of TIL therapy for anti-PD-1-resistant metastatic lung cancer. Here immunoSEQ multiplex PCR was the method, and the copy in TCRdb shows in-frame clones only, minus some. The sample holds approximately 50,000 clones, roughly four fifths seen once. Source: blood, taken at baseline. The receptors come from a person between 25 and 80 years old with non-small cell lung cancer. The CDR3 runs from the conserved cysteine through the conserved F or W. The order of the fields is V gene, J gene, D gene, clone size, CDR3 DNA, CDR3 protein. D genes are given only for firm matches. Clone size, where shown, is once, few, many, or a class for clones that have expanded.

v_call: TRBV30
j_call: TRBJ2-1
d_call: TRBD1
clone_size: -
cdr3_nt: TGTACCGGACAGGGATACAATGAGCAGTTCTTC
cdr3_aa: CTGQGYNEQFF

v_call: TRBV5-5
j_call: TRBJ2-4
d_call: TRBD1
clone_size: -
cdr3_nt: TGTGCCAGCAGGCCCTTAGACAGGGCGGAAAACATTCAGTACTTC
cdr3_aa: CASRPLDRAENIQYF

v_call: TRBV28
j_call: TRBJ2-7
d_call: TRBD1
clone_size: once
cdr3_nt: TGTGCCAGCAGCAGACAGGGAAAATACTACGAGCAGTACTTC
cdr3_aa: CASSRQGKYYEQYF

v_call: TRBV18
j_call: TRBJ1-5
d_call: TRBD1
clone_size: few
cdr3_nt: TGTGCCAGCTCATGGGACAGGGATCAGCCCCAGCATTTT
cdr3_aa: CASSWDRDQPQHF

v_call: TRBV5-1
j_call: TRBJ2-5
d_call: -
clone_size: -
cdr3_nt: TGCGCCAGCAGCCCGGGCGGACAGTCGGGCGCGGTGGAGACCCAGTACTTC
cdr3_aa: CASSPGGQSGAVETQYF

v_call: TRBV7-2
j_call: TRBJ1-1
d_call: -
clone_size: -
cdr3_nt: TGTGCCAGCAGCTTAAACACTGAAGCTTTCTTT
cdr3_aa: CASSLNTEAFF

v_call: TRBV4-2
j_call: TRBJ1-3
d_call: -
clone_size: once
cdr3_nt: TGTGCCAGCAGCCAAGAAGTCAGGGGTACGGGGATGGGAAACACCATATATTTT
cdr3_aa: CASSQEVRGTGMGNTIYF

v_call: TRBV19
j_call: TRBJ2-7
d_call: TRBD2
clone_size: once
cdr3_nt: TGTGCCAGTAGTATCCGGGGGGACGAGCAGTACTTC
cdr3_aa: CASSIRGDEQYF

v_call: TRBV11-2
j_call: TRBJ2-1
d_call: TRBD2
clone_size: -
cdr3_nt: TGTGCCAGCAGCCAAAGACTAGCGGGGGGGCAGGGTAGTGAGCAGTTCTTC
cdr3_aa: CASSQRLAGGQGSEQFF

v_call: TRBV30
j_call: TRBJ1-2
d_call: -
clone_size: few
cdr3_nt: TGTGCCTGGAAAATACGGAGGGTTTCTGGCTACACCTTC
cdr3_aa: CAWKIRRVSGYTF

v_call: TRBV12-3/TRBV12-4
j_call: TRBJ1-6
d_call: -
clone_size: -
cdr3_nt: TGTGCCAGCAGTTTGGAAGGGGTTTCACCCCTCCACTTT
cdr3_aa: CASSLEGVSPLHF

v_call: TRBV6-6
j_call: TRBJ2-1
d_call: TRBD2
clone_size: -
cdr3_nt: TGTGCCAGCCGAACGGGGGGGCTCGGAAATGAGCAGTTCTTC
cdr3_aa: CASRTGGLGNEQFF

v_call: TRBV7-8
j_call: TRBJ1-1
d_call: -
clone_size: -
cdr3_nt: TGTGCCAGCAGCTCTCCCCGGGGGGCGCATGCTGAAGCTTTCTTT
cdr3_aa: CASSSPRGAHAEAFF

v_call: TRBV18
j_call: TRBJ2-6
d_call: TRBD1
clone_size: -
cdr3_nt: TGTGCCAGCTCAACCGGGACAGGGGGCTGGACTGGGGCCAACGTCCTGACTTTC
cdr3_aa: CASSTGTGGWTGANVLTF

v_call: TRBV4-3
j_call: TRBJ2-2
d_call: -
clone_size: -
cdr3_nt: TGCGCCAGCAGCCAATATAAAGGGGGGTCGAACACCGGGGAGCTGTTTTTT
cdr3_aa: CASSQYKGGSNTGELFF